This passage covers 22 T cell receptor beta chains from one sample sequenced in a study of shared clonotypes between healthy human individuals. Produced via immunoSEQ multiplex PCR; TCRdb's table is partial and in-frame only. The data contain 850,000 to 1,100,000 clones, approximately 75% of them seen just once; the ten biggest clones take up 0.89%. What was sequenced was memory CD4+ T cells from PBMCs. Specified subset: CD45RA-negative fraction. All receptors derive from a man aged 18 to 35 in good health. Some clones in this sample may be carry-over from other donors' samples.

The chain uses TRBV7-9 and TRBJ2-5, with D possibly matching TRBD1 (6 bases). The assigned J gene may be wrong: the sequence end matches TRBJ2-7 better. CDR1 is SEHNR, CDR2 FQNEAQ, per germline (reference sequence). The CDR3 is 14 amino acids. The CDR3 nucleotides are TGTGCCAGCAGCGGGCAGGACAGCATCTACGAGCAGTACTTC. It yields the protein CASSGQDSIYEQYF.

The V and J genes are TRBV28 and TRBJ2-1; 11 nucleotides line up with TRBD2. The germline gives CDR1 MDHEN, CDR2 SYDVKM. This CDR3 region has 17 residues. V lost 5 bases and J lost 7; bases outside the gene matches: 13. For the CDR3, the DNA is TGTGCCAGCAGTCCGCCGGAACTAGCGGGAGTAGGAAATGAGCAGTTCTTC. As protein: CASSPPELAGVGNEQFF.

The chain links TRBV5-1 to TRBJ2-7; no firm D call. The CDR3 length is 15 residues. Trimming stripped 1 base from V and 1 base from J, with 12 bases between. The germline V gene has CDR1 SGHRS and CDR2 YFSETQ. The CDR3 nucleotides read TGCGCCAGCAGCTTGTTATCGGGTACTTCCTACGAGCAGTACTTC. Translating it yields CASSLLSGTSYEQYF.

This clone occurred a few times. V and J are TRBV30 and TRBJ1-4, with a tentative D call TRBD1 (5 bases). The length of the CDR3 is 13 residues. The V gene's germline CDR1 is GTSNPN and CDR2 SVGIG (reference sequence). With 7 bases removed from V and 7 bases from J, the gap between germline ends came to 16 bases. In DNA, the CDR3 is TGTGCCTACGGACGGGGGTATAGTGAAAAACTGTTTTTT. As protein: CAYGRGYSEKLFF.

The chain employs TRBV10-3 and TRBJ2-7; 9 bases map to TRBD2. There are 14 residues in the CDR3. Germline V gene sequence: CDR1 ENHRY, CDR2 SYGVKD. J lost 6 bases, V lost 10 bases, and 13 bases had no gene match. The CDR3 loop is CATNQAGGASEQYF. The CDR3 nucleotides are TGTGCCACGAACCAGGCGGGGGGGGCGAGCGAGCAGTACTTC.

V usage is TRBV6-6 and J usage is TRBJ2-5; D is uncertain. With the DNA end fitting TRBJ2-7 better, the J assignment may be wrong. The germline V gene has CDR1 MNHNY and CDR2 SVGAGI (reference sequence). The CDR3 has 13 amino acids. CDR3 bases: TGTGCCAGCAGTTACGGCAAGCCCTACGAGCAGTACTTC. Protein: CASSYGKPYEQYF.

The chain links TRBV18 to TRBJ1-2, with TRBD1 as a possible D gene (5 bases). The length of the CDR3 is 15 residues. From germline, CDR1 is KGHSH and CDR2 LQKENI. The germline V and J ends were trimmed by 2 bases and 4 bases, with 14 bases remaining between them. The CDR3 loop reads CASSPSPTEGYGYTF. The CDR3 DNA is TGTGCCAGCTCACCAAGTCCGACAGAGGGCTATGGCTACACCTTC.

The rearrangement uses TRBV30 and TRBJ1-1; D call uncertain. There are 13 residues in the CDR3. Trimming removed 3 bases at V and 7 bases at J, with 15 bases between. In germline, CDR1 is GTSNPN, CDR2 SVGIG (reference sequence). The CDR3 nucleotides are TGTGCCTGGAGCGCCCAAAGAGGCGGTGAAGCTTTCTTT. Protein product: CAWSAQRGGEAFF.

This chain uses TRBV5-1 with TRBJ2-3; D tentatively fits TRBD1 or TRBD2 (7 bases each). Germline V lookup: CDR1 SGHRS, CDR2 YFSETQ. The V and J ends lost 3 bases and 1 base respectively, with 12 bases between them. The CDR3 loop spans 15 amino acids. The CDR3 sequence is CASSSTGRGTDTQYF. Written as DNA, the CDR3 is TGCGCCAGCAGCTCGACAGGGAGGGGCACAGATACGCAGTATTTT.

The V gene is TRBV18, the J gene TRBJ2-1, with D tentatively TRBD1 (6 bases). The CDR3 length is 19 residues. Trimming pared 0 bases from V and 3 bases from J, leaving 21 bases between. Germline V gives CDR1 KGHSH, CDR2 LQKENI. The DNA of the CDR3 is TGTGCCAGCTCACCACCTAAAAACAATTCAGGGGCCTACTACAATGAGCAGTTCTTC. It yields the protein CASSPPKNNSGAYYNEQFF.

The CDR3 loop reads CASSQVPGPLWSEQYF. The CDR3 DNA reads as TGTGCCAGCAGCCAAGTCCCAGGACCTTTATGGAGCGAGCAGTACTTC. The genes are TRBV14 and TRBJ2-7; D is uncertain. Germline V gene data show CDR1 as SGHDN and CDR2 as FVKESK. The V gene lost 1 base and the J gene lost 6 bases, with 19 bases spanning the gap. This CDR3 spans 16 amino acids.

The gene calls are TRBV18 and TRBJ2-5, with D uncertain. The length of the CDR3 is 15 residues. The V and J ends lost 0 bases and 2 bases respectively, with 10 bases between them. CDR1 KGHSH and CDR2 LQKENI come from the germline V gene. CDR3: CASSPPGGPQETQYF. The CDR3 DNA is TGTGCCAGCTCACCACCGGGCGGACCTCAAGAGACCCAGTACTTC.

The genes are TRBV6-5 and TRBJ2-2, with D possibly called TRBD1 or TRBD2 (5 bases each). This CDR3 is built from 13 residues. The V and J ends lost 8 bases and 13 bases respectively, with 20 bases between them. Germline V gene lookup returns CDR1 MNHEY and CDR2 SVGAGI. CDR3 residues: CASQREGTGRLFF. Written as DNA, the CDR3 is TGTGCCAGCCAAAGAGAGGGGACGGGGAGGCTGTTTTTT.

This sequence joins TRBV6-1 and TRBJ1-1; tentative D call: TRBD1 (5 bases). Germline V gives CDR1 MNHNS, CDR2 SASEGT. The CDR3 consists of 15 residues. Trimming stripped 7 bases from V and 0 bases from J, with 15 bases between. CDR3 region: CASNPAGGLNTEAFF. The DNA of the CDR3 is TGTGCCAGCAACCCCGCGGGGGGATTGAACACTGAAGCTTTCTTT.

J is TRBJ1-1 and V is TRBV6-5; D remains ambiguous. Germline V gene sequence: CDR1 MNHEY, CDR2 SVGAGI. This CDR3 region has 15 residues. The ends were cut back, 5 bases at V and 1 base at J, with 14 bases in the middle. DNA of the CDR3: TGTGCCAGCAGTCACCAAACTTTGACGAACACTGAAGCTTTCTTT. Translated, it gives CASSHQTLTNTEAFF.

The rearrangement joins TRBV4-3 to TRBJ1-1; weak D call: TRBD1 (5 bases). With 1 base removed from V and 3 bases from J, the gap between germline ends came to 12 bases. The CDR3 totals 15 residues. Germline CDR1 reads LGHNA; CDR2 reads YSLEER. CDR3: CASSQGAGGDTEAFF. As DNA, the CDR3 is TGCGCCAGCAGCCAAGGGGCGGGGGGGGACACTGAAGCTTTCTTT.

This clone was seen once. This chain joins TRBV2 and TRBJ2-7; 9 positions match TRBD1. With 3 bases clipped from V and 5 bases from J, the junction kept 8 bases outside the gene matches. This CDR3 contains 15 residues. Per germline, CDR1 SNHLY and CDR2 FYNNEI. The CDR3 DNA reads as TGTGCCAGCAGTGACCGGGACAGGGAAGGTCACGAGCAGTACTTC. Its protein is CASSDRDREGHEQYF.

Only a few counts were recorded for this clone. CDR3 DNA sequence: TGTGCCAGCTCACGTTCCCGCGTAGGGGAAGGGCCCCAGCATTTT. Amino acid sequence: CASSRSRVGEGPQHF. The V gene is TRBV18, the J gene TRBJ1-5; TRBD1 is a possible D gene (5 bases). V dropped 4 bases and J dropped 9 bases, with 19 bases sitting between them. Germline V CDR1 and CDR2: KGHSH, LQKENI. The CDR3 is made up of 15 amino acids.

The chain links TRBV7-3 to TRBJ1-1; D ambiguous. Trimming stripped 5 bases from V and 4 bases from J, with 11 bases between. CDR1 SGHTA and CDR2 FQGTGA come from the germline V gene. The CDR3 totals 13 residues. CDR3 residues: CASSTRRTTEAFF. CDR3 bases: TGTGCCAGCAGCACCCGCCGGACCACTGAAGCTTTCTTT.

This clone was seen more than once but under ten times. The CDR3 nucleotides read TGTGCCAGCAGCTTAACGGGAGCGGGATCTGAGCAGTTCTTC. It encodes CASSLTGAGSEQFF. The chain combines TRBV7-3 with TRBJ2-1; 7 positions match TRBD2. The CDR3 sequence is 14 residues long. With 0 bases clipped from V and 9 bases from J, the junction kept 5 bases outside the gene matches. Looked up from germline, CDR1 is SGHTA and CDR2 is FQGTGA.

Regarding this clone: Other DNA sequences in the same sample also yield this CDR3. V usage is TRBV11-2 and J usage is TRBJ2-2, with D perhaps matching TRBD1 or TRBD2 (6 bases each). Germline V gene data show CDR1 as SGHAT and CDR2 as FQNNGV. V was shortened by 5 bases and J by 5 bases, with 15 bases between the two germline ends. This CDR3 is 15 amino acids long. The CDR3 sequence is CASSLWGAGTGELFF. The CDR3 bases are TGTGCCAGCAGCCTCTGGGGGGCCGGAACCGGGGAGCTGTTTTTT.

CDR3 loop: CASSQDLGGGAKNIQYF. CDR3 in DNA: TGCGCCAGCAGCCAAGATCTGGGTGGTGGGGCCAAAAACATTCAGTACTTC. This chain uses TRBV4-1 with TRBJ2-4; no firm D call. The CDR3 has 17 amino acids. The germline gives CDR1 MGHRA, CDR2 YSYEKL. Trimming cost V 0 bases and J 1 base, with 13 bases left between them.